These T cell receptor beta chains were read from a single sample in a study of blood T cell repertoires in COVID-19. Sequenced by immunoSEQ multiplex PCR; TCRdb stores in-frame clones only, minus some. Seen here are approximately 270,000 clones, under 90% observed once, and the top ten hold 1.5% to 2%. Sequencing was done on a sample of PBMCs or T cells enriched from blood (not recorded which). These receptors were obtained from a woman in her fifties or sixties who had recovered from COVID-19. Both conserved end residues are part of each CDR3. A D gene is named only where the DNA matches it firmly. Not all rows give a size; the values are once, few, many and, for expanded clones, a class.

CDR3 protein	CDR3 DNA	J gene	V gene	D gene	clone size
CASSFLGSPPEAFF	TGTGCCAGCAGCTTCTTAGGGAGTCCCCCTGAAGCTTTCTTT	TRBJ1-1	TRBV11-2	-	-
CASSRDSVNEKLFF	TGTGCCAGCAGCAGGGACAGCGTTAATGAAAAACTGTTTTTT	TRBJ1-4	TRBV11-3	TRBD1	-
CASRGLSNTGELFF	TGTGCCAGCCGCGGACTTTCGAACACCGGGGAGCTGTTTTTT	TRBJ2-2	TRBV7-3	-	-
CASSFPGTGVINEQFF	TGTGCCAGCAGCTTTCCCGGGACAGGGGTGATCAATGAGCAGTTCTTC	TRBJ2-1	TRBV5-4	TRBD1	-
CAWSVGARYEQYF	TGTGCCTGGAGTGTAGGAGCCCGCTACGAGCAGTACTTC	TRBJ2-7	TRBV30	-	-
CASSSPGDTGFF	TGTGCCAGCAGTTCCCCCGGGGATACTGGCTTCTTC	TRBJ2-1	TRBV28	-	-
CATTPIRPGDSPLHF	TGCGCCACCACACCTATCAGGCCCGGGGATTCACCCCTCCACTTT	TRBJ1-6	TRBV5-1	-	-
CASSDYPQKNSPLHF	TGCGCCAGCAGTGATTATCCACAGAAGAATTCACCCCTCCACTTT	TRBJ1-6	TRBV10-2	-	-
CASSLKLAGVRNEQFF	TGTGCCAGCAGTTTAAAACTAGCGGGGGTAAGGAATGAGCAGTTCTTC	TRBJ2-1	TRBV27	TRBD2	-
CASSQDRDSKAFF	TGTGCCAGCAGCCAAGACCGGGACAGTAAAGCTTTCTTT	TRBJ1-1	TRBV3-1/TRBV3-2	TRBD1	-
CASSHHPGQGAFSSGANVLTF	TGCGCCAGCAGCCACCACCCCGGGCAGGGGGCCTTCTCCTCTGGGGCCAACGTCCTGACTTTC	TRBJ2-6	TRBV4-1	TRBD1	-
CASSLPGQPYGYTF	TGTGCCAGCAGTTTGCCAGGACAACCCTATGGCTACACCTTC	TRBJ1-2	TRBV28	-	-
CASSPLVLGIIAPYTF	TGTGCCAGCAGCCCCCTTGTTTTGGGCATTATCGCTCCTTACACCTTC	TRBJ1-2	TRBV27	-	few
CASRQGLGTDTQYF	TGTGCCAGTAGACAGGGGCTTGGCACAGATACGCAGTATTTT	TRBJ2-3	TRBV19	TRBD1	-
CASSYSRGLNYGYTF	TGTGCCAGCAGTTACTCCAGGGGGCTTAACTATGGCTACACCTTC	TRBJ1-2	TRBV6-5	TRBD1	-
CATSPTLGGAPTDTQYF	TGTGCCACCAGCCCAACCCTCGGGGGTGCCCCCACAGATACGCAGTATTTT	TRBJ2-3	TRBV15	-	-
CASTKTYLNTEAFF	TGTGCCAGCACCAAGACATACTTGAACACTGAAGCTTTCTTT	TRBJ1-1	TRBV3-1/TRBV3-2	-	-
CASTLGLAGANEQFF	TGTGCCAGCACCCTAGGACTAGCGGGAGCAAATGAGCAGTTCTTC	TRBJ2-1	TRBV9	TRBD2	-
CASSPAGGVDGYTF	TGTGCCAGCAGTCCCGCGGGGGGAGTGGATGGCTACACCTTC	TRBJ1-2	TRBV5-4	-	-
CASSPGLANTGELFF	TGTGCCAGCAGTCCCGGACTAGCCAACACCGGGGAGCTGTTTTTT	TRBJ2-2	TRBV7-3	TRBD2	-
CASSPEGHQPQHF	TGTGCCAGCAGCCCAGAGGGTCATCAGCCCCAGCATTTT	TRBJ1-5	TRBV12-3/TRBV12-4	-	-
CAWSGTSGTEETQYF	TGTGCCTGGAGTGGGACTAGCGGAACGGAAGAGACCCAGTACTTC	TRBJ2-5	TRBV30	TRBD2	once
CASSKARWEGRNEQFF	TGTGCCAGCAGCAAAGCGCGGTGGGAGGGCCGGAATGAGCAGTTCTTC	TRBJ2-1	TRBV21-1	-	few
CASSLSPRGGELFF	TGTGCCAGCAGCCTATCCCCTCGGGGCGGGGAGCTGTTTTTT	TRBJ2-2	TRBV4-2	-	-
CASSYGPGEKLFF	TGTGCCAGCAGTTACGGGCCAGGCGAAAAACTGTTTTTT	TRBJ1-4	TRBV6-5	-	-
CASSISGQGAREKLFF	TGTGCCAGTAGTATATCGGGACAGGGGGCCCGAGAAAAACTGTTTTTT	TRBJ1-4	TRBV19	TRBD1	-
CASTLTGTLSTDTQYF	TGTGCCAGCACCCTAACCGGGACACTAAGCACAGATACGCAGTATTTT	TRBJ2-3	TRBV7-2	-	-
CASSAGGEAFF	TGTGCCAGCAGCGCCGGGGGTGAAGCTTTCTTT	TRBJ1-1	TRBV3-1/TRBV3-2	-	once
CASSSYRTGGYEQYF	TGTGCCAGCAGCTCGTACCGGACAGGGGGCTACGAGCAGTACTTC	TRBJ2-7	TRBV5-4	TRBD1	once
CASSQDHYRSNQPQHF	TGCGCCAGCAGCCAAGATCATTACAGGAGTAATCAGCCCCAGCATTTT	TRBJ1-5	TRBV4-1	-	-
CASSHGGYTEAFF	TGTGCCAGCAGCCACGGGGGGTACACTGAAGCTTTCTTT	TRBJ1-1	TRBV3-1/TRBV3-2	-	few
CASTIGLAGAPTDTQYF	TGCGCCAGCACCATAGGACTAGCGGGAGCACCCACAGATACGCAGTATTTT	TRBJ2-3	TRBV5-1	TRBD2	once
CASEPLNTGELFF	TGCGCCAGCGAGCCCCTGAACACCGGGGAGCTGTTTTTT	TRBJ2-2	TRBV5-1	-	-
CASIPTSGGYNEQFF	TGTGCCAGCATCCCCACTAGCGGGGGTTACAATGAGCAGTTCTTC	TRBJ2-1	TRBV2	TRBD2	once
CAWSPRTGLANYGYTF	TGTGCCTGGAGTCCCCGGACAGGCCTTGCTAACTATGGCTACACCTTC	TRBJ1-2	TRBV30	TRBD1	once
CASSPGHYYGYTF	TGTGCCAGCAGTCCGGGACACTACTATGGCTACACCTTC	TRBJ1-2	TRBV28	-	-
CASSFQTGGLDF	TGTGCCAGCAGTTTTCAGACAGGGGGTTTGGACTTC	TRBJ2-4	TRBV12-3/TRBV12-4	TRBD1	-
CASLRTDTQYF	TGTGCCAGCCTCCGCACAGATACGCAGTATTTT	TRBJ2-3	TRBV25-1	-	-
CASKAGGVNTEAFF	TGTGCCAGCAAGGCGGGAGGGGTGAACACTGAAGCTTTCTTT	TRBJ1-1	TRBV9	-	-
CASSLVVTSGYNEQFF	TGTGCCAGCAGCTTAGTTGTGACTAGCGGTTACAATGAGCAGTTCTTC	TRBJ2-1	TRBV7-9	TRBD2	-
CASGSLVAGTDTQYF	TGCGCCAGCGGTTCCTTAGTAGCGGGCACAGATACGCAGTATTTT	TRBJ2-3	TRBV5-1	-	-
CASSQGDRGPGTGELFF	TGCGCCAGCAGCCAAGGGGACAGGGGGCCTGGCACCGGGGAGCTGTTTTTT	TRBJ2-2	TRBV4-1	TRBD1	few
CASSGWGGNTEAFF	TGTGCCAGCAGTGGGTGGGGGGGGAACACTGAAGCTTTCTTT	TRBJ1-1	TRBV2	-	-
CASTLTGGTEAFF	TGTGCCAGCACCTTAACAGGGGGCACTGAAGCTTTCTTT	TRBJ1-1	TRBV25-1	TRBD1	-
CASSRGWNEKLFF	TGTGCCAGCAGCCGGGGATGGAATGAAAAACTGTTTTTT	TRBJ1-4	TRBV11-3	-	-
CASSALADSYEQYF	TGTGCCAGCAGCGCACTAGCGGACTCCTACGAGCAGTACTTC	TRBJ2-7	TRBV11-3	TRBD2	-
CASSPGWRSTDTQYF	TGTGCCAGCAGCCCCGGCTGGAGAAGCACAGATACGCAGTATTTT	TRBJ2-3	TRBV3-1/TRBV3-2	-	once
CASSLALDSPTQYF	TGCGCCAGCAGCTTGGCTCTAGATAGCCCTACGCAGTATTTT	TRBJ2-3	TRBV5-1	-	once
CASSWPGTGELFF	TGTGCCAGCAGCTGGCCGGGGACCGGGGAGCTGTTTTTT	TRBJ2-2	TRBV7-3	-	-
CAPSLLGRRMNTEAFF	TGTGCCCCAAGTCTGTTGGGGCGCCGCATGAACACTGAAGCTTTCTTT	TRBJ1-1	TRBV24-1	-	-
CSVVRRVVVPQHF	TGCAGCGTTGTAAGACGGGTGGTTGTGCCCCAGCATTTT	TRBJ1-5	TRBV29-1	-	-
CSARGLEKLFF	TGCAGTGCTAGAGGACTTGAAAAACTGTTTTTT	TRBJ1-4	TRBV20-1	-	-
CASSSRSTAGNTIYF	TGTGCCAGCAGCTCCCGGTCCACGGCTGGAAACACCATATATTTT	TRBJ1-3	TRBV5-4	-	-
CASSHPSRGKDGYTF	TGCGCCAGCAGCCACCCAAGCCGGGGGAAGGATGGCTACACCTTC	TRBJ1-2	TRBV4-1	-	-